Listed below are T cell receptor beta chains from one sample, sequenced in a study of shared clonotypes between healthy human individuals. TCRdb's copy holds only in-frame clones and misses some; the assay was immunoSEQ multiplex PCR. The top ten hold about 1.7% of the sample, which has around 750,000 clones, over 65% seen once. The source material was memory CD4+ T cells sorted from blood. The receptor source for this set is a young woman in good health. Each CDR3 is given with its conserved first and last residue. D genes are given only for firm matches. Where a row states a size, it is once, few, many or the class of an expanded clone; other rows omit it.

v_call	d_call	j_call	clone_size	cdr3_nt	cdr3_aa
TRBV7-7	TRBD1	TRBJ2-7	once	TGTGCCAGCAGCCTGGGACAGGGGCACGAGCAGTACTTC	CASSLGQGHEQYF
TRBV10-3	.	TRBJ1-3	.	TGTGCCATCAGGGACTTAGGTATGCCGGACGTGAAGGGATATTTT	CAIRDLGMPDVKGYF
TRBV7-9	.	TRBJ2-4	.	TGTGCCAGCAGTACTCAGGGTCAGGCCAAAAACATTCAGTACTTC	CASSTQGQAKNIQYF
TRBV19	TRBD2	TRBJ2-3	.	TGTGCCAGTAGCCCCTCACTAGCGGGCGAGTCAGATACGCAGTATTTT	CASSPSLAGESDTQYF
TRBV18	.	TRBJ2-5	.	TGTGCCAGCTCACCACCATCGGTCGAGGAGACCCAGTACTTC	CASSPPSVEETQYF
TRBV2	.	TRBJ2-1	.	TGTGCCAGCAGTGGGGACCCCGTCAACAATGAGCAGTTCTTC	CASSGDPVNNEQFF
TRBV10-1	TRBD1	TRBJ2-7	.	TGCGCCAGCAGCAAGACCGGGACAGGGCTCCACGAGCAGTACTTC	CASSKTGTGLHEQYF
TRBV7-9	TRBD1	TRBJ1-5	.	TGTGCCAGCAGCTTACAGGGGGACAGCGGGCAGCCCCAGCATTTT	CASSLQGDSGQPQHF
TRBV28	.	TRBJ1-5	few	TGTGCCAGCAAACCCTCCGGGGCCTACAATCAGCCCCAGCATTTT	CASKPSGAYNQPQHF
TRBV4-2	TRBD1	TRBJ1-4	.	TGTGCCAGCAGCTTGGCGGGACAGGGACCAAATGAAAAACTGTTTTTT	CASSLAGQGPNEKLFF
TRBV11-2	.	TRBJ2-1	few	TGTGCCAGCAGCTTAGTAGGCGGGTTCGTCAATGAGCAGTTCTTC	CASSLVGGFVNEQFF
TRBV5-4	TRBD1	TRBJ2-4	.	TGTGCCAGCAGCGAGACAGGGTTAGCCAAAAACATTCAGTACTTC	CASSETGLAKNIQYF
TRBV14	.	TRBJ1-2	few	TGTGCCAGCAGCCAAGAAATGGTTACCTATGGCTACACCTTC	CASSQEMVTYGYTF
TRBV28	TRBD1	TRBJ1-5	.	TGTGCCAGCAGTTCAAAGGGGGCCCAGCCCCAGCATTTT	CASSSKGAQPQHF
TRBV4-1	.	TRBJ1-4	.	TGCGCCAGCAGCCAATTCGGGGGGGAAAAACTGTTTTTT	CASSQFGGEKLFF
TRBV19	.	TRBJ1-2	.	TGTGCCAGTAATGAGGCGGCAACGGGGTACTATGGCTACACCTTC	CASNEAATGYYGYTF
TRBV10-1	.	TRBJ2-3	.	TGCGCCAGCAGTGGGGGCGGGAAGGGATTCACAGATACGCAGTATTTT	CASSGGGKGFTDTQYF
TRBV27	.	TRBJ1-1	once	TGTGCCAGCAGTTTTGGGTATGGCACTGAAGCTTTCTTT	CASSFGYGTEAFF
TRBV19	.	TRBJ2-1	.	TGTGCCAGTGGGGGAGATGGGTTCGCCTACAATGAGCAGTTCTTC	CASGGDGFAYNEQFF
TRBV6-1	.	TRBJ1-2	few	TGTGCCAGCAGTGAAGCTCCGACAGTTAACTATGGCTACACCTTC	CASSEAPTVNYGYTF
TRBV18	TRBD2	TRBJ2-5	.	TGTGCCAGCTCACCACCGGGTTTAGCGGGAGGAGAGACCCAGTACTTC	CASSPPGLAGGETQYF
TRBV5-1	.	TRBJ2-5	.	TGCGCCAGCAGCCGTGGTATGGGGTTCCAAGAGACCCAGTACTTC	CASSRGMGFQETQYF
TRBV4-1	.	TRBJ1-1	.	TGCGCCAGCAGCCATGGGATGAACACTGAGGCTTTCTTT	CASSHGMNTEAFF
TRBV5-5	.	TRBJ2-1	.	TGTGCCAGCAGCGCCTCAGGCTTATACAATGAGCAGTTCTTC	CASSASGLYNEQFF
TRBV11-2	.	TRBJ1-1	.	TGTGCCAGCAGCTACAATTCCAACCAGGGGACGGATGAAGCTTTCTTT	CASSYNSNQGTDEAFF
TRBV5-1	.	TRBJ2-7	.	TGCGCCAGCAGCTGCCAAAGACTACAACCATACTACGAGCAGTACTTC	CASSCQRLQPYYEQYF
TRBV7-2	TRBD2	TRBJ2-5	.	TGTGCCAGCAGCTTAGGACTAGCGGGAGGGCAAGAGACCCAGTACTTC	CASSLGLAGGQETQYF
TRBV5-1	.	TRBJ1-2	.	TGCGCCAGCAGTTACGACGTAAACTATGGCTACACCTTC	CASSYDVNYGYTF